Listed below are T cell receptor beta chains from one sample, sequenced in a study of blood T cell repertoires in COVID-19. Produced via immunoSEQ multiplex PCR; TCRdb's table is partial and in-frame only. In the table there are 200,000 to 250,000 clones, approximately 85% of which are singletons. Specimen: peripheral blood. The receptors derive from a man aged 40-49 years with acute or convalescent COVID-19. CDR3s include the opening cysteine and the closing phenylalanine or tryptophan. D genes are given only for firm matches. The listing skips clone size in some rows; elsewhere it reads once, few, many or a size class.

size	V	J	D	DNA	CDR3
.	TRBV7-2	TRBJ2-7	TRBD1	TGTGCCAGCAGCTCTACCGGGACAGGGGGCGGCGAGCAGTACTTC	CASSSTGTGGGEQYF
.	TRBV5-6	TRBJ1-1	TRBD1	TGTGCCAGCAGCTTGGAAGGGGGCAAGGGTATAGAAGCTTTCTTT	CASSLEGGKGIEAFF
.	TRBV19	TRBJ2-2	.	TGTGCCAGTAGTAGAGGGTCCGGGGAGCTGTTTTTT	CASSRGSGELFF
.	TRBV6-1	TRBJ2-7	.	TGTGCCAGCAGTGAAGGTCGCTCCTACGAGCAGTACTTC	CASSEGRSYEQYF
once	TRBV4-1	TRBJ1-1	TRBD1	TGCGCCAGCAGCCCTGGACAGGGGGCTAACACTGAAGCTTTCTTT	CASSPGQGANTEAFF
.	TRBV6-6	TRBJ2-2	TRBD1	TGTGCCAGCAGTCCTGCCAGCACCGGGACAGGGGTGACCGGGGAGCTGTTTTTT	CASSPASTGTGVTGELFF
.	TRBV9	TRBJ2-3	.	TGTGCCAGCAGCGTAGAGGGGGGGACAGATACGCAGTATTTT	CASSVEGGTDTQYF
.	TRBV12-3/TRBV12-4	TRBJ1-1	.	TGTGCCAGCAGACCAGGACAAGGGGTTTTAGCTTTCTTT	CASRPGQGVLAFF
few	TRBV19	TRBJ1-5	TRBD1	TGTGCCAGTACCCGATGGGGGACAGGCAATCAGCCCCAGCATTTT	CASTRWGTGNQPQHF
.	TRBV12-3/TRBV12-4	TRBJ1-1	.	TGTGCCAGCAGCCCGATGTGGGCAGGGGAAGCTTTCTTT	CASSPMWAGEAFF
.	TRBV2	TRBJ2-5	.	TGTGCCAGCAGTGGGGGCAGCCAAGAGACCCAGTACTTC	CASSGGSQETQYF